The present T cell receptor beta chain was sequenced within a study of shared clonotypes between healthy human individuals. Study-level information: In total, the donors were a couple of women and a few men aged 18 to 49. There were three CD4 naive, three CD4 memory, two CD8 naive and one CD8 memory plates per donor. General study points: For naive CD4 cells, roughly 5% of clonotypes were shared across a few donors.

It was CD45RO-negative cells, positively selected for CCR7, that made up naive CD8 cells, with terminally differentiated effector memory CD45RA+ cells excluded. Donors, healthy HIV-negative adults, lacked recent acute infections or vaccinations. CDR1 and CDR2 from the germline V gene are SGHAT and FQNNGV. With V trimmed by 3 bases and J by 4 bases, 6 bases remained unmatched. The length of the CDR3 is 14 residues. TCRdb's table, derived via immunoSEQ multiplex PCR, lists solely in-frame clones and lacks some. The repertoire holds about 820,000 clones, with 85% to 95% as singletons. On this clone: Its specificity is unknown.

The TCR sequence derives from a man between 25 and 39 years old in good health. Sequenced sample: naive CD8+ T cells sorted from blood. This chain joins TRBV11-2 and TRBJ2-7; TRBD1 matches at 7 bases. In DNA, the CDR3 is TGTGCCAGCAGCTTTGGGGACAGTGTGTACGAGCAGTACTTC. Translated: CASSFGDSVYEQYF.